The sequence of this TCR beta chain was determined in a study of PD-L1 blockade in urothelial cancer. Study information: The analyses of blood took place 3 weeks (second dose) and 6 weeks after treatment start.

The data were produced by immunoSEQ multiplex PCR, yet TCRdb's version contains in-frame clones alone and is incomplete. The table shows roughly 130,000 clones, with about 81% occurring only once. The CDR3 spans 15 residues. The V gene's germline CDR1 is LGHNA and CDR2 YNFKEQ. The ends were cut back, 1 base at V and 2 bases at J, with 12 bases in the middle. Specified time point: pretreatment peripheral blood. This sample comprised PBMCs, obtained around atezolizumab (anti-PD-L1) treatment. This receptor was identified in a man over 45 with urothelial cancer. The chain has TRBV4-2 and TRBJ2-7, with D uncertain. The DNA of the CDR3 is TGTGCCAGCAGCCAAGGCCCAGGTAACACCTACGAGCAGTACTTC. Encoded protein: CASSQGPGNTYEQYF.